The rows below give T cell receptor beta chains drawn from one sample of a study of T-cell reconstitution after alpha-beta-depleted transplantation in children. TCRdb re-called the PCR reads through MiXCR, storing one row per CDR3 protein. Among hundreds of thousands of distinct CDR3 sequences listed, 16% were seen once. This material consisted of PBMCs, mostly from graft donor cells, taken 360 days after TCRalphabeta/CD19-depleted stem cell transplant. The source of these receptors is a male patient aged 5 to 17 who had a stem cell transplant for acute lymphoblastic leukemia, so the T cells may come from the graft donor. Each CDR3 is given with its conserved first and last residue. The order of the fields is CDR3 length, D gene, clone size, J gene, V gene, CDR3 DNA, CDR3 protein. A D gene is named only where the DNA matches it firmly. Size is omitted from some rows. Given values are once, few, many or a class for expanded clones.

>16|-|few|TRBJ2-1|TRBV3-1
TGTGCCAGCAGCCAAGATCCCCAACTCCTTAACAATGAGCAGTTCTTC
CASSQDPQLLNNEQFF
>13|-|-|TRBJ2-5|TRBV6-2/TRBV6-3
TGTGCCAGCAAAAGGGACGCGTGGGGGGCCCAGTACTTC
CASKRDAWGAQYF
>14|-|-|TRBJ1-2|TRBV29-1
TGCAGCGTTCTACAGGTCGGCCCCATTCTTGGCTACACCTTC
CSVLQVGPILGYTF
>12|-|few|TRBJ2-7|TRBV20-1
TGCAGTGCTAATATGGACTCCTACGAGCAGTACTTC
CSANMDSYEQYF
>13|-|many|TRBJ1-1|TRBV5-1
TGCGCCAGCAGCTTGGACTGGGGCACTGAAGCTTTCTTT
CASSLDWGTEAFF
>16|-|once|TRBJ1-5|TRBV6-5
TGTGCCAGCAGTTCAGCGAACAGGGATTGCAATCAGCCCCAGCATTTT
CASSSANRDCNQPQHF
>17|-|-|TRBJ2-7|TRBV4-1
TGCGCCAGCAGCGAGGGTCTCGGCAGGCTTCAAAACTTTGAGCAGTACTTC
CASSEGLGRLQNFEQYF
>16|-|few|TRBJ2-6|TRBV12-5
TGTGCTAGTGGTTTGCACAGCCACTCTGGGGCCAACGTCCTGACTTTC
CASGLHSHSGANVLTF
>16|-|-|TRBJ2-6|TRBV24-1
TGTGCCACCAGTGATCCCGGGAGCTCTGGGGCCAACGTCCTGACTTTC
CATSDPGSSGANVLTF
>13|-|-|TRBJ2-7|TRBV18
TGTGCCAGCTCCCCTTCGGGGTCCCACGAGCAGTACTTC
CASSPSGSHEQYF
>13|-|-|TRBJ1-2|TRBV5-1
TGCGCCAGCAGCTTGGAAGTCCAGGGTGGCTACACCTTC
CASSLEVQGGYTF
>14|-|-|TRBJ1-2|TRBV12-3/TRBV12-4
TGTGCCAGCACCTACACGGACAGCTTCTATGGCTACACCTTC
CASTYTDSFYGYTF
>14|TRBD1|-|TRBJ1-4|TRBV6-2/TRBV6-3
TGTGCCAGCACCGATGACAGGGAGTTCCAAAAACTGTTTTTT
CASTDDREFQKLFF
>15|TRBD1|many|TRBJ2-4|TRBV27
TGTGCCAGCAGTTCATTAGGGACAGGGAAAAACATTCAGTACTTC
CASSSLGTGKNIQYF
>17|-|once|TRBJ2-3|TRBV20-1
TGCTGTGCTAGAGATAACCCCGCTAGCCCGAGGATGGATACGCAGTATTTT
CCARDNPASPRMDTQYF
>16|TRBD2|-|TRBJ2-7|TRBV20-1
TGCAGTGCTAGGGAATCACCGGGACTAGCGGGACACGAGCAGTACTTC
CSARESPGLAGHEQYF
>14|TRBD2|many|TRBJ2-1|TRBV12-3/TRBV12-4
TGTGCCAGCAGCTTAGCGGGAGTCCTCGGTCATCGGTTCTTC
CASSLAGVLGHRFF
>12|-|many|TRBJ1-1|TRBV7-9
TGTGCCAGCAGCTTATGGGCCACTGAAGCTTTCTTT
CASSLWATEAFF
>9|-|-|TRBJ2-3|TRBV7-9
TGTGCCAGCAGCTTAGCGGCTGATTTT
CASSLAADF
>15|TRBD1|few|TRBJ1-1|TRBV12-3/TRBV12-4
TGTGCCAGCAGTCAATGGACAGGGAAGAACACTGAAGCTTTCTTT
CASSQWTGKNTEAFF
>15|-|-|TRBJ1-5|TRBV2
TGTGCCAGCAGGGGACCCATCTATAGCAATCAGCCCCAGCATTTT
CASRGPIYSNQPQHF
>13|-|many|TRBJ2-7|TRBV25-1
TGTGCCAGCAGGGGAGGGGGAGCCTACGAGCAGTACTTC
CASRGGGAYEQYF